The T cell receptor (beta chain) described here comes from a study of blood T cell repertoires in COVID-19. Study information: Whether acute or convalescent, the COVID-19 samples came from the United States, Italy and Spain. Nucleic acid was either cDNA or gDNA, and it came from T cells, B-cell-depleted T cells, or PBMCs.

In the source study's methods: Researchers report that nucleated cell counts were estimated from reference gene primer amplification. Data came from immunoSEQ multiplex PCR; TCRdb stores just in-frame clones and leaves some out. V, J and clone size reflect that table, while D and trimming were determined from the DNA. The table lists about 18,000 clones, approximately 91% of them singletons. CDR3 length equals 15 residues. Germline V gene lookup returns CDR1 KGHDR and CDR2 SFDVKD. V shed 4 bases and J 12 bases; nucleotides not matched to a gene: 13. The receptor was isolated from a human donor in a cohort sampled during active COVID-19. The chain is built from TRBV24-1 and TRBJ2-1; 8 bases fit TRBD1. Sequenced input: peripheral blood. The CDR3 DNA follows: TGTGCCACCAGTGACAGACAGGGGAGCGGTTATGTGCAGTTCTTC. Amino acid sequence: CATSDRQGSGYVQFF.